Each of the 3 T cell receptor beta chains below was sequenced from the same sample in a study of blood T cell repertoires in COVID-19. Produced via immunoSEQ multiplex PCR; TCRdb's table is partial and in-frame only. In the table there are roughly 250,000 clones, approximately 87% of which are singletons. The sequenced sample consisted of peripheral blood. These TCRs come from a human donor in a cohort sampled during active COVID-19.

The V gene is TRBV4-1, the J gene TRBJ1-1, with 11 bases aligning to TRBD1. Germline CDR1 reads MGHRA; CDR2 reads YSYEKL. The CDR3 has 17 amino acids. Trimming at V came to 1 base and at J to 6 bases, leaving 10 bases not matched to a gene. CDR3 bases: TGCGCCAGCAGCCAAGTCCGGACAGGGGGCTTGGCGTCTGAAGCTTTCTTT. Translating gives CASSQVRTGGLASEAFF.

This chain uses TRBV11-1 with TRBJ2-3; TRBD2 matches at 8 bases. From germline, CDR1 is SGHAT and CDR2 FQDESV (reference sequence). The CDR3 covers 15 residues. With V trimmed by 3 bases and J by 0 bases, 2 bases remained unmatched. The CDR3 DNA is TGTGCCAGCAGCTTCTTAGCGGGGAGCACAGATACGCAGTATTTT. This sequence encodes CASSFLAGSTDTQYF. Full variable domain (rest looked up from reference TRBV11-1 and TRBJ2-3): EAEVAQSPRYKITEKSQAVAFWCDPISGHATLYWYRQILGQGPELLVQFQDESVVDDSQLPKDRFSAERLKGVDSTLKIQPAELGDSAMYLCASSFLAGSTDTQYFGPGTRLTVL.

This clone was observed a handful of times. The chain recombines TRBV10-3 with TRBJ1-6; the D gene is possibly TRBD1 (6 bases). This CDR3 has 14 amino acids. V was clipped by 6 bases and J by 8 bases, with 14 bases between them. CDR1 and CDR2 (germline): ENHRY, SYGVKD. This CDR3 reads CAISHRVGDSPLHF. CDR3 DNA sequence: TGTGCCATCAGCCACAGGGTCGGAGATTCACCCCTCCACTTT.